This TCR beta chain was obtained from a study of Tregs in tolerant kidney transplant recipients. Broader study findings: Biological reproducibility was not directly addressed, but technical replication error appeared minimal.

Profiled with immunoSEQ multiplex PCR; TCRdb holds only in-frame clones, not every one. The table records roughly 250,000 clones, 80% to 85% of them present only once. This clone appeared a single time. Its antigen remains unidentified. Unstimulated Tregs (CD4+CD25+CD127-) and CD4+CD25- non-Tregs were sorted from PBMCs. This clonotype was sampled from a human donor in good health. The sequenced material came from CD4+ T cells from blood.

The CDR3 DNA reads as TGTGCCTGGAGGGGGGGTACGGGTCAGCCCCAGCATTTT. Translating it yields CAWRGGTGQPQHF. The rearrangement links TRBV30 to TRBJ1-5; possibly TRBD1 for D (5 bases). The germline gives CDR1 GTSNPN, CDR2 SVGIG (reference sequence). The CDR3 extends over 13 amino acids. V dropped 3 bases and J dropped 6 bases, with 12 bases sitting between them.